The 24 T cell receptor beta chains below come from one sample, sequenced in a study of T cells in localized non-small cell lung cancer. Profiled with immunoSEQ multiplex PCR; TCRdb holds only in-frame clones, not every one. In the table there are 70,000 to 85,000 clones, about 81% of which are singletons. This sample comprised peripheral blood, obtained before any cancer treatment. These receptors were obtained from a female donor aged 60 or older with stage I lung adenocarcinoma.

This clone was recorded once. J is TRBJ1-1 and V is TRBV5-5, with TRBD1 as a possible D gene (5 bases). The CDR3 extends over 12 amino acids. Germline V gene lookup returns CDR1 SGHKS and CDR2 YYEKEE (reference sequence). Trimming shortened V by 7 bases and J by 10 bases, and 17 bases separated the two germline ends. CDR3: CASSIPGYPAFF. The CDR3 DNA sequence: TGTGCCAGCTCTATACCAGGGTACCCAGCTTTCTTT.

The chain joins TRBV9 to TRBJ2-7, with D perhaps TRBD2 (6 bases). The CDR3 length is 15 residues. Trimming pared 4 bases from V and 0 bases from J, leaving 14 bases between. Germline CDR1 SGDLS, CDR2 YYNGEE. The CDR3 region is CASSFRDGSSYEQYF. The CDR3 DNA reads TGTGCCAGCAGCTTCCGGGACGGGAGCTCCTACGAGCAGTACTTC.

The chain employs TRBV9 and TRBJ2-3; 12 bases align to TRBD2. CDR1 SGDLS and CDR2 YYNGEE come from the germline V gene. The CDR3 totals 16 residues. V shed 4 bases, J shed 1 base, and the junction held 4 bases outside the gene matches. CDR3 DNA: TGTGCCAGCAGCCCCCGACTAGCGGGAGGCACAGATACGCAGTATTTT. It specifies CASSPRLAGGTDTQYF.

This clone appeared a few times. CDR3 bases: TGTGCCAGCAGCCCAAGGACAGGGACTTCTTATGGCTACACCTTC. This gives the protein CASSPRTGTSYGYTF. The rearrangement uses TRBV11-1 and TRBJ1-2, with 8 nucleotides matching TRBD1. Germline values: CDR1 SGHAT, CDR2 FQDESV (reference sequence). J lost 5 bases, V lost 5 bases, and 10 bases had no gene match. CDR3 length equals 15 residues. The full variable domain, with the rest looked up from reference TRBV11-1 and TRBJ1-2, is EAEVAQSPRYKITEKSQAVAFWCDPISGHATLYWYRQILGQGPELLVQFQDESVVDDSQLPKDRFSAERLKGVDSTLKIQPAELGDSAMYLCASSPRTGTSYGYTFGSGTRLTVV.

The CDR3 loop reads CASSSGQPYSYEQYF. Written as DNA, the CDR3 is TGTGCCAGCAGCTCCGGACAGCCCTACTCCTACGAGCAGTACTTC. V and J are TRBV11-2 and TRBJ2-7, with a tentative D call TRBD1 (6 bases). This CDR3 is 15 amino acids long. V was trimmed by 4 bases and J by 0 bases, leaving 13 bases between them. Germline lookup yields CDR1 SGHAT and CDR2 FQNNGV.

V gene TRBV7-8 combines with J gene TRBJ1-1; D call uncertain. Germline loops: CDR1 SGHVS, CDR2 FQNEAQ. The CDR3 extends over 14 amino acids. V lost 2 bases, J lost 4 bases, and 11 bases lay in between. CDR3 sequence: CASSLTGVGTEAFF. The CDR3 DNA sequence: TGTGCCAGCAGCTTAACGGGAGTAGGCACTGAAGCTTTCTTT.

The chain combines TRBV19 with TRBJ1-4; 9 positions match TRBD1. V lost 8 bases and J lost 3; bases outside the gene matches: 4. The germline CDR1 and CDR2 sequences are LNHDA and SQIVND (reference sequence). This CDR3 spans 14 amino acids. Here the CDR3 reads CASLDRGANEKLFF. CDR3 nucleotide sequence: TGTGCCAGTCTCGACAGGGGGGCTAATGAAAAACTGTTTTTT.

The rearrangement joins TRBV7-9 to TRBJ1-6; the D gene is possibly TRBD1 (5 bases). CDR3 length: 14 residues. Trimming took 1 base from V and 4 from J, leaving 5 bases between them. From germline, CDR1 is SEHNR and CDR2 FQNEAQ (reference sequence). CDR3 sequence: CASSLEGYNSPLHF. The CDR3 DNA reads as TGTGCCAGCAGCTTAGAGGGGTATAATTCACCCCTCCACTTT.

In this sample, this clone turned up a few times. The chain couples TRBV7-2 to TRBJ2-7, with TRBD2 identical over 11 bases. Germline CDR1 and CDR2: SGHTA and FQGNSA. The length of the CDR3 is 15 residues. V was pared by 2 bases and J by 3 bases, with 3 bases of the junction left unmatched. This chain's CDR3 is CASSLSGTSGYEQYF. The CDR3 nucleotides are TGTGCCAGCAGCTTATCCGGGACTAGCGGCTACGAGCAGTACTTC.

The chain combines TRBV7-6 with TRBJ2-7; D gene unclear. The CDR3 is made up of 15 amino acids. Per germline, CDR1 SGHVS and CDR2 FNYEAQ. Trimming cost V 5 bases and J 4 bases, with 18 bases left between them. This CDR3 is CASSPLPLAEYEQYF. CDR3 nucleotides: TGTGCCAGCAGCCCCCTCCCCTTGGCGGAGTACGAGCAGTACTTC.

This clone has a single count. This chain links TRBV15 with TRBJ1-4; D is perhaps TRBD1 (5 bases). V dropped 0 bases and J dropped 7 bases, with 15 bases sitting between them. This CDR3 comprises 16 residues. Germline CDR1 LNHNV, CDR2 YYDKDF (reference sequence). This CDR3 is CATSRDGQAGGEKLFF. CDR3 in DNA: TGTGCCACCAGCAGAGATGGCCAGGCTGGGGGTGAAAAACTGTTTTTT.

This chain links TRBV19 with TRBJ1-5; 7 bases agree with TRBD1. CDR3 length: 12 amino acids. V gave up 7 bases and J gave up 5 bases; unmatched junction bases: 2. Per germline, CDR1 LNHDA and CDR2 SQIVND (reference sequence). CDR3 residues: CASKQGDQPQHF. The CDR3 nucleotides read TGTGCCAGTAAGCAGGGGGATCAGCCCCAGCATTTT.

The chain has TRBV6-5 and TRBJ1-2, with a tentative D call TRBD1 (6 bases). The germline gives CDR1 MNHEY, CDR2 SVGAGI. The CDR3 has 15 residues. V shed 1 base and J shed 8 bases, with 17 bases lying between them. The CDR3 loop reads CASSYLQGGNVGYTF. The CDR3 DNA reads as TGTGCCAGCAGTTACTTACAGGGCGGGAACGTCGGCTACACCTTC.

This clone showed up just a few times. The chain uses TRBV6-4 and TRBJ1-1; D remains unclear. The CDR3 has 13 amino acids. Trimming cost V 1 base and J 2 bases, with 5 bases left between them. Germline V gives CDR1 MRHNA, CDR2 SNTAGT. This CDR3 reads CASSDYINTEAFF. The DNA for the CDR3 is TGTGCCAGCAGTGACTATATAAACACTGAAGCTTTCTTT.

The rearrangement joins TRBV4-1 to TRBJ1-5; 8 bases are shared with TRBD1. The CDR3 loop spans 15 amino acids. Germline loops: CDR1 MGHRA, CDR2 YSYEKL. The V and J ends lost 0 bases and 5 bases, in that order; junction bases with no gene match: 3. The CDR3 sequence: CASSQEDRDHQPQHF. The CDR3 DNA is TGCGCCAGCAGCCAAGAGGACAGGGATCATCAGCCCCAGCATTTT.

This chain joins TRBV2 and TRBJ2-5, with a tentative D call TRBD2 (6 bases). From germline, CDR1 is SNHLY and CDR2 FYNNEI. The CDR3 sequence is 14 residues long. Trimming left V 7 bases short and J 4 bases short, with 16 bases between. For the CDR3, the DNA is TGTGCCAGCATGGAGGGTCTTGGCCCAGAGACCCAGTACTTC. This gives the protein CASMEGLGPETQYF.

This chain links TRBV7-8 with TRBJ1-4, with TRBD1 matching 10 bases. The CDR3 runs 17 residues. Germline CDR1 reads SGHVS; CDR2 reads FQNEAQ. Germline trimming cut 4 bases from V and 3 bases from J; bases unmatched to any gene: 8. Written as DNA, the CDR3 is TGTGCCAGCAGCTCTTCCGGGACAGGGGATCCTAATGAAAAACTGTTTTTT. Protein product: CASSSSGTGDPNEKLFF.

The rearrangement links TRBV19 to TRBJ1-2; D perhaps matches TRBD1 (6 bases). This CDR3 has 14 residues. Germline V lookup: CDR1 LNHDA, CDR2 SQIVND (reference sequence). The V gene lost 5 bases and the J gene lost 5 bases, with 15 bases spanning the gap. CDR3 coding DNA: TGTGCCAGTAGTGGATCAGGGGCCCAGTATGGCTACACCTTC. This translates into CASSGSGAQYGYTF.

The CDR3 loop is CAISEGDRNSPLHF. In DNA form, the CDR3 reads TGTGCCATCAGTGAGGGGGATCGTAATTCACCCCTCCACTTT. The chain uses TRBV10-3 and TRBJ1-6; D gene unclear. Trimming shortened V by 2 bases and J by 6 bases, and 8 bases separated the two germline ends. The CDR3 is made up of 14 amino acids. Germline V CDR1 and CDR2: ENHRY, SYGVKD.

The chain recombines TRBV18 with TRBJ2-2; tentatively, D is TRBD2 (5 bases). Germline assignment: CDR1 KGHSH and CDR2 LQKENI. This CDR3 contains 15 residues. The V end was cut by 4 bases, the J end by 0 bases, with 9 bases between. For the CDR3, the DNA is TGTGCCAGCTCACGTGACTACTCGAACACCGGGGAGCTGTTTTTT. This translates into CASSRDYSNTGELFF.

The J gene is TRBJ2-4, the V gene TRBV27; no definite D call. Germline loops: CDR1 MNHEY, CDR2 SMNVEV (reference sequence). Deletions cut 0 bases from V and 3 bases from J, with 6 bases between. The CDR3 is 14 residues long. CDR3: CASSLSNSKNIQYF. The CDR3 nucleotides are TGTGCCAGCAGTTTATCGAACAGCAAAAACATTCAGTACTTC.

The gene calls are TRBV6-1 and TRBJ1-1; D is undetermined. Germline V gene sequence: CDR1 MNHNS, CDR2 SASEGT. There are 15 residues in the CDR3. Trimming shortened V by 4 bases and J by 2 bases, and 14 bases separated the two germline ends. The CDR3 nucleotides are TGTGCCAGCAGTGGCAAGAGCCTACTAAACACTGAAGCTTTCTTT. As protein: CASSGKSLLNTEAFF.

The chain uses TRBV18 and TRBJ1-2; D call uncertain. Germline lookup yields CDR1 KGHSH and CDR2 LQKENI. The CDR3 spans 15 residues. Trimming took off 4 bases at V and 4 bases at J, with 16 bases between the two ends. The CDR3 DNA reads TGTGCCAGCTCACGCTTAGGGCAGGAGGGCTATGGCTACACCTTC. Translating gives CASSRLGQEGYGYTF.

V usage is TRBV11-3 and J usage is TRBJ1-1; D unclear. Looked up from germline, CDR1 is SGHNT and CDR2 is YENEEA. This CDR3 comprises 14 residues. The germline V and J ends were trimmed by 5 bases and 3 bases, with 13 bases remaining between them. CDR3 in DNA: TGTGCCAGCAGCCCGCCTCTGGGGTACACTGAAGCTTTCTTT. Protein sequence: CASSPPLGYTEAFF.